The table lists the clone carrying this T cell receptor (beta chain) with many counts. Its target is not known. Sorted libraries were derived from more than 900,000 CD4+ or CD8+ T cells. This sample is part of a study of neurological immune-mediated disorders. General observations from the study: HTLV-1-associated myelopathy displayed the greatest TCR clonal expansion, and multiple sclerosis exhibited the smallest, lower than that of healthy controls.

The CDR3 spans 16 residues. V shed 2 bases, J shed 4 bases, and the junction held 6 bases outside the gene matches. Germline V gene sequence: CDR1 SGHTA, CDR2 FQGTGA. From the 5' RACE reads, TCRdb called clonotypes with MiXCR, one entry per CDR3 protein. The table has 35,000 to 45,000 distinct CDR3 sequences, roughly 12% seen once; the top ten hold less than 5%. This chain uses TRBV7-3 with TRBJ2-1; 9 bases line up with TRBD2. The TCR originated in a woman under 40 with HTLV-1-associated myelopathy (HAM/TSP). The material sequenced was CD4+ T cells from blood. The CDR3 nucleotides are TGTGCCAGCAGCTTACGTAGCGGGGGACGATACAATGAGCAGTTCTTC. Translated, it gives CASSLRSGGRYNEQFF.